This is a list of T cell receptor beta chains from one sample in a study of siplizumab effects on memory and regulatory T cells. Clones were read by immunoSEQ multiplex PCR, and TCRdb kept only the in-frame ones, dropping some. The profile shows tens of thousands of clones, 94% of them singletons. Specimen: non-Treg CD4+ T cells sorted from blood. The receptors come from a human donor in good health. Each CDR3 is given with its conserved first and last residue. The D gene is left open where the match is weak. The size entry is marked missing in some rows and otherwise reads once, few, many or a size class.

D gene	V gene	clone size	J gene	CDR3 DNA	CDR3 protein
TRBD2	TRBV7-9	.	TRBJ2-1	TGTGCCAGCAGCTTAACTAGCGGGAGGGGGGACAATGAGCAGTTCTTC	CASSLTSGRGDNEQFF
.	TRBV19	.	TRBJ1-5	TGTGCCAGTACTTCAACAGGACTCAGCAATCAGCCCCAGCATTTT	CASTSTGLSNQPQHF
TRBD1	TRBV9	once	TRBJ1-4	TGTGCCAGCAGCGCCGGGGGACAGTCTAATGAAAAACTGTTTTTT	CASSAGGQSNEKLFF
.	TRBV7-2	.	TRBJ1-1	TGTGCCAGCAGCAAGGGACCGTACACTGAAGCTTTCTTT	CASSKGPYTEAFF
.	TRBV28	.	TRBJ1-2	TGTGCCAGCAGTTCCGGAGGTGGCAGTGGCTACACCTTC	CASSSGGGSGYTF
TRBD1	TRBV27	.	TRBJ1-2	TGTGCCAGCAGTAGACAGGGGTCCCTTAACTATGGCTACACCTTC	CASSRQGSLNYGYTF
.	TRBV2	.	TRBJ1-2	TGTGCCAGCGCCGTGGCCCAAAAGGGCTACACCTTC	CASAVAQKGYTF
TRBD2	TRBV19	few	TRBJ2-2	TGTGCCAGTAGCGAGACTAGCGGATCCACCGGGGAGCTGTTTTTT	CASSETSGSTGELFF
.	TRBV9	.	TRBJ2-7	TGTGCCAGCAGCGTAGAACCTATGGGCCGCGAGCAGTACTTC	CASSVEPMGREQYF
.	TRBV9	.	TRBJ2-5	TGTGCCAGCAGCGTAGGTCAGGCGTTGGAGACCCAGTACTTC	CASSVGQALETQYF
.	TRBV7-2	.	TRBJ1-2	TGTGCCAGCAGTCCAGGGGACGCAGTCTATGGCTACACCTTC	CASSPGDAVYGYTF
.	TRBV7-2	.	TRBJ1-2	TGTGCCAGCAGCTTAGCCCCCCCGGCAGCTTCGTACTATGGCTACACCTTC	CASSLAPPAASYYGYTF
.	TRBV19	.	TRBJ1-2	TGTGCCAGTAGAAAGGATCTTCTCCACTATGGCTACACCTTC	CASRKDLLHYGYTF
.	TRBV4-1	.	TRBJ2-1	TGCGCCAGCAGCCAAGCTTCCCGGGAGCAGTTCTTC	CASSQASREQFF
TRBD1	TRBV5-4	.	TRBJ2-5	TGTGCCAGCAGCTTGCGGAGACAGGGGTTGGAGACCCAGTACTTC	CASSLRRQGLETQYF
.	TRBV19	.	TRBJ1-4	TGTGCCAGTAGTCGCGGTTTAGGGAAACTGTTTTTT	CASSRGLGKLFF
.	TRBV19	.	TRBJ2-4	TGTGCCAGTAGTATCGGACGGGGAAACATTCAGTACTTC	CASSIGRGNIQYF
TRBD1	TRBV5-6	.	TRBJ1-1	TGTGCCAGCAGCGTCCCGGGACAGCTTTACACTGAAGCTTTCTTT	CASSVPGQLYTEAFF
.	TRBV9	.	TRBJ1-2	TGTGCCAGCAGCGTAGAATCCCACTATGGCTACACCTTC	CASSVESHYGYTF
.	TRBV20-1	.	TRBJ2-5	TGCAGTGCTAGATCAAGGGAGACCCAGTACTTC	CSARSRETQYF
.	TRBV7-2	.	TRBJ2-1	TGTGCCAGCAGCTTCCGGGACGCCCTCCCCAATGAGCAGTTCTTC	CASSFRDALPNEQFF
.	TRBV27	.	TRBJ1-4	TGTGCCAGCAGTTTTATGCTAAACAGAAATGAAAAACTGTTTTTT	CASSFMLNRNEKLFF
TRBD1	TRBV5-1	.	TRBJ2-7	TGCGCCAGCAGCAAGGGACAGGGGGCCGAGCAGTACTTC	CASSKGQGAEQYF
TRBD1	TRBV18	once	TRBJ1-1	TGTGCCAGCTCACCTCGACAGGGGGCGATGAACACTGAAGCTTTCTTT	CASSPRQGAMNTEAFF
.	TRBV18	.	TRBJ1-5	TGTGCCAGCTCACCAGCAGGTCCTCGGACCGGCCAGCCCCAGCATTTT	CASSPAGPRTGQPQHF
TRBD1	TRBV19	.	TRBJ2-5	TGTGCCAGTAGTACAGATCCCGGGACAGGAGTGGAGACCCAGTACTTC	CASSTDPGTGVETQYF
TRBD2	TRBV19	once	TRBJ2-3	TGTGCCAGTACCATTAGCGGGGGATCCTTCACAGATACGCAGTATTTT	CASTISGGSFTDTQYF
.	TRBV5-4	.	TRBJ1-1	TGTGCCAGCAGCTTGGAGGGGATGAGAATGAACACTGAAGCTTTCTTT	CASSLEGMRMNTEAFF
.	TRBV7-9	.	TRBJ2-7	TGTGCCAGCAGCGCCGGGGCTCCGGGGTACGAGCAGTACTTC	CASSAGAPGYEQYF
.	TRBV5-1	.	TRBJ1-2	TGCGCCAGCAGCTTGGACGCCTCTAAATTGCATGGCTACACCTTC	CASSLDASKLHGYTF
TRBD2	TRBV10-3	once	TRBJ2-2	TGTGCCATCAGTGAGTCGAGCGAAGGACTAGCGAGAGAGGAGCTGTTTTTT	CAISESSEGLAREELFF
.	TRBV5-1	once	TRBJ2-7	TGCGCCAGCAGCCGTGCCGGGTCGGGGATCGAGCAGTACTTC	CASSRAGSGIEQYF
TRBD1	TRBV30	.	TRBJ1-5	TGTGCCTGGAGCGAGACAGGGTCTCAGCCCCAGCATTTT	CAWSETGSQPQHF
.	TRBV6-5	once	TRBJ2-7	TGTGCCAGCAGTTACTCCTACTCCTACGAGCAGTACTTC	CASSYSYSYEQYF
.	TRBV6-5	.	TRBJ2-3	TGTGCCAGCAGTTACGGGGGATTGCTATCTACAGATACGCAGTATTTT	CASSYGGLLSTDTQYF
.	TRBV15	.	TRBJ1-1	TGTGCCACCACTACGGGGAACACTGAAGCTTTCTTT	CATTTGNTEAFF
.	TRBV7-8	.	TRBJ2-3	TGTGCCAGCAGCGCGCATTTACCCGGTGTAGATACGCAGTATTTT	CASSAHLPGVDTQYF
TRBD1	TRBV7-2	.	TRBJ2-2	TGTGCCAGCAGCTTAGCAGCACAGGGGGCTAGCACCGGGGAGCTGTTTTTT	CASSLAAQGASTGELFF
.	TRBV5-4	.	TRBJ1-3	TGTGCCAGCAGTCTTCCAGGGTCAGGAAACACCATATATTTT	CASSLPGSGNTIYF
.	TRBV27	.	TRBJ1-2	TGTGCCAGCAGTTTAATGCCCGACAGCGGGGGCTACACCTTC	CASSLMPDSGGYTF
.	TRBV5-4	.	TRBJ2-2	TGTGCCAGCAGCTTGGCCGCTAGCCTGAACACCGGGGAGCTGTTTTTT	CASSLAASLNTGELFF
.	TRBV4-3	.	TRBJ2-5	TGCGCCAGCAGCCAAGATTCCGGGGTGGTAGAGACCCAGTACTTC	CASSQDSGVVETQYF
.	TRBV9	.	TRBJ2-7	TGTGCCAGCAGCGTAGAACAGGCATCCGAGCAGTACTTC	CASSVEQASEQYF
TRBD1	TRBV10-3	.	TRBJ1-1	TGTGCCATCAGCTCGGGACAGGGTTTTTTTCGAGCTTTCTTT	CAISSGQGFFRAFF
.	TRBV29-1	.	TRBJ2-4	TGCAGCGCAGGGTTGGGAAACATTCAGTACTTC	CSAGLGNIQYF
.	TRBV14	.	TRBJ1-6	TGTGCCAGCAGCCAACTGGGACTCAATTCACCCCTCCACTTT	CASSQLGLNSPLHF
.	TRBV29-1	.	TRBJ2-1	TGCAGCGTCGCCGGCCAGGGGTTTAGCTCCTACAATGAGCAGTTCTTC	CSVAGQGFSSYNEQFF